These 7 T cell receptor beta chains share one sample of origin, sequenced in a study of T cell responses to AZD1222 COVID-19 vaccine. The protocol was immunoSEQ multiplex PCR, while the TCRdb copy is restricted to in-frame clones and leaves out a portion. The sample has about 120,000 clones, 89% seen once; the top ten hold 6.3%. Sequencing was performed on peripheral blood, taken on day 0 of AZD1222 vaccination. All receptors derive from an adult in good health.

J is TRBJ2-5 and V is TRBV3-1 (or the pseudogene TRBV3-2); the D call may be TRBD1 or TRBD2 (5 bases each). CDR1 LGHDT and CDR2 YNNKEL come from the germline V gene (reference sequence). Trimming took off 5 bases at V and 3 bases at J, with 7 bases between the two ends. This CDR3 has 12 residues. CDR3 region: CASSGGEETQYF. CDR3 DNA: TGTGCCAGCAGCGGGGGAGAAGAGACCCAGTACTTC.

The rearrangement links TRBV10-2 to TRBJ2-7; D is undetermined. Germline V gives CDR1 WSHSY, CDR2 SAAADI. There are 17 residues in the CDR3. The ends were cut back, 6 bases at V and 4 bases at J, with 25 bases in the middle. The DNA of the CDR3 is TGCGCCAGCAGAGTACAATATACGTCGACGGCTAGTTACGAGCAGTACTTC. The encoded protein is CASRVQYTSTASYEQYF.

The chain joins TRBV7-3 to TRBJ2-1, with TRBD2 as a possible D gene (6 bases). The CDR3 is 13 residues long. The ends were cut back, 7 bases at V and 9 bases at J, with 16 bases in the middle. In germline, CDR1 is SGHTA, CDR2 FQGTGA. The CDR3 reads CASTARGVGEQFF. As DNA, the CDR3 is TGTGCCAGCACCGCCCGCGGGGTGGGTGAGCAGTTCTTC.

V is TRBV7-9 and J is TRBJ2-7; no clear D. V gave up 4 bases and J gave up 0 bases, with 19 bases separating them. The CDR3 covers 17 residues. The germline CDR1 and CDR2 sequences are SEHNR and FQNEAQ (reference sequence). The CDR3 here is CASSSRNGPRSSYEQYF. The CDR3 DNA sequence: TGTGCCAGCAGCTCCCGTAACGGGCCCCGAAGCTCCTACGAGCAGTACTTC.

The chain combines TRBV12-3 or TRBV12-4 with TRBJ1-3; 7 bases are a match to TRBD1. The CDR3 has 13 residues. V lost 4 bases to trimming and J lost 8 bases; unmatched junction nucleotides: 5. CDR3 sequence (DNA): TGTGCCAGCAGTTGGGGACAGCTTTACACCATATATTTT. This encodes CASSWGQLYTIYF.

This chain links TRBV7-9 with TRBJ2-1; D call uncertain. The V end lost 1 base, the J end lost 4 bases, and 5 bases lay between the germline ends. CDR3 length: 13 residues. The germline V gene has CDR1 SEHNR and CDR2 FQNEAQ (reference sequence). The CDR3 sequence is CASSLGPYNEQFF. In DNA form, the CDR3 reads TGTGCCAGCAGCTTAGGGCCTTACAATGAGCAGTTCTTC.

CDR3 nucleotide sequence: TGTGCCAGCAGTTACTCGTACCGGACAACCTACGAGCAGTACTTC. Translating gives CASSYSYRTTYEQYF. J is TRBJ2-7 and V is TRBV6-5, with D perhaps TRBD1 (5 bases). The V and J ends lost 0 bases and 2 bases respectively, with 11 bases between them. The germline CDR1 and CDR2 sequences are MNHEY and SVGAGI. This CDR3 has 15 amino acids.